This T cell receptor (beta chain) was captured by sequencing in a study of control samples from healthy donors and cancer patients. Germline values: CDR1 LNHDA, CDR2 SQIVND (reference sequence). The CDR3 runs 14 residues. V dropped 3 bases and J dropped 0 bases, with 9 bases sitting between them. Ten or more counts support this clone. Clones were read by immunoSEQ multiplex PCR, and TCRdb kept only the in-frame ones, dropping some. This sample has around 150,000 clones, with around nine tenths found just once. V usage is TRBV19 and J usage is TRBJ2-7; D is unresolved. The receptor was isolated from a man between 18 and 35 years old in good health. Specimen: blood. The DNA of the CDR3 is TGTGCCAGTAGTATGTATACAAGCTCCTACGAGCAGTACTTC. Amino acid sequence: CASSMYTSSYEQYF.